This T cell receptor beta chain is from a study of CD8+CD57+ T cells in acquired aplastic anemia. Patients chosen for sequencing had CD8+CD57+ cells that had expanded, as shown by flow cytometry. No therapy had been given to the patients at the time of blood sampling. It was genomic DNA that served as the template for profiling TCR beta VDJ and CDR3. TCRdb processed the reads anew with MiXCR; each CDR3 protein has one entry. This sample has about 150,000 distinct CDR3 sequences, with about 48% found just once. This clonotype has a count of ten or more. This sequence was found in a human donor with aplastic anemia. Sequencing used sorted CD4+, CD8+, or CD8+CD57+ T cells (not recorded which) from PBMCs.

The CDR3 DNA is TGTGCCAGCAGTGACTCGGGCGGTCAAGAGACCCAGTACTTC. Its protein product is CASSDSGGQETQYF. The rearrangement uses TRBV6-4 and TRBJ2-5; unclear D gene. CDR1 MRHNA and CDR2 SNTAGT come from the germline V gene. The CDR3 runs to 14 residues. Trimming pared 0 bases from V and 2 bases from J, leaving 7 bases between.